The subject of this entry is one T cell receptor beta chain. Its antigen is still unknown. The CDR3 sequence is 14 residues long. Deletions cut 5 bases from V and 2 bases from J, with 12 bases between. The germline gives CDR1 MDHEN, CDR2 SYDVKM. This record belongs to a study of T cells in Graves' hyperthyroidism and ophthalmopathy. Study in general: Blood was drawn when the patient was first diagnosed and still untreated.

From RNA transcripts, TCR beta CDR3 regions were amplified. HTBI primers were the set used in a first-round RT-PCR of the TCR CDR3. One entry per CDR3 protein results from TCRdb running MiXCR on the multiplex PCR reads. Here the sample spans around 350,000 distinct CDR3 sequences, under 20% being singletons. Study-wide results and limits: Progression to ophthalmopathy was predicted a median of 6.5 months early.

The clonotype was recovered from a woman between 18 and 30 years old with Graves' hyperthyroidism. V and J are TRBV28 and TRBJ1-2, with D hard to call. Sequencing was done on a sample of blood. The CDR3 sequence: CASSLEWANYGYTF. The DNA of the CDR3 is TGTGCCAGCAGTCTGGAATGGGCAAACTATGGCTACACCTTC.